These 24 T cell receptor beta chains came from one sample sequenced in a study of T cells in Graves' hyperthyroidism and ophthalmopathy (dated by TCRdb to about 2019). The receptor library was made with multiplex PCR. The instrument was an Illumina HiSeq 2000. TCR beta CDR3 regions were amplified from RNA transcripts. The TCR CDR3 was subjected to a first round of RT-PCR using the HTBI primer set and the Qiagen OneStep RT-PCR kit. The public reads were reanalyzed by TCRdb: fastp trimming at Q25, MiXCR alignment, in-frame beta chains only. Each record represents a unique CDR3 protein, reported with the most common genes and DNA among its rows. The table for this sample lists hundreds of thousands of distinct CDR3 sequences; nearly 20% of them were counted only once. Approximately 48% of the sample comes from the top ten. The sample was blood. The source is a man aged 40-49 years with Graves' ophthalmopathy.

This clonotype came up many times. V usage is TRBV12-3 or TRBV12-4 and J usage is TRBJ2-1; D is unresolved. The CDR3 spans 11 residues. Trimming took off 2 bases at V and 8 bases at J, with 4 bases between the two ends. This CDR3 is CASSLTHEQFF. CDR3 coding DNA: TGTGCCAGCAGTTTAACCCATGAGCAGTTCTTC.

This chain links TRBV4-2 with TRBJ1-4; 7 nucleotides align to TRBD1. CDR3 length: 15 amino acids. V shed 5 bases, J shed 3 bases, and the junction held 6 bases outside the gene matches. Germline lookup yields CDR1 LGHNA and CDR2 YNFKEQ. CDR3 residues: CASSIRQGANEKLFF. The CDR3 DNA follows: TGTGCCAGCAGCATCCGACAGGGAGCTAATGAAAAACTGTTTTTT.

CDR3 residues: CASSLWTGASDEQFF. The DNA for the CDR3 is TGTGCCAGTAGCCTTTGGACAGGGGCGTCGGATGAGCAGTTCTTC. The V call is TRBV19, the J call TRBJ2-1; 9 bases match TRBD1. This CDR3 region has 15 residues. Germline V gene sequence: CDR1 LNHDA, CDR2 SQIVND (reference sequence). Trimming took 6 bases from V and 8 from J; bases not matched to a gene: 11.

This chain connects TRBV6-1 to TRBJ2-7; D remains unclear. The CDR3 consists of 12 residues. Germline values: CDR1 MNHNS, CDR2 SASEGT. V was cut by 5 bases and J by 5 bases, with 10 bases left in between. CDR3 DNA: TGTGCCAGCAGTATTTCTAGTAACGAGCAGTACTTC. Residues: CASSISSNEQYF.

The V gene is TRBV10-3, the J gene TRBJ1-5; possible D gene TRBD1, 6 bases. Between the trimmed V and J ends, which lost 4 bases and 0 bases, there was a span of 13 bases. The germline V gene has CDR1 ENHRY and CDR2 SYGVKD. The length of the CDR3 is 16 residues. CDR3 protein: CAISATGINSNQPQHF. The CDR3 bases are TGTGCCATCAGTGCCACAGGGATTAATAGCAATCAGCCCCAGCATTTT.

This rearrangement joins TRBV29-1 to TRBJ2-1; D is perhaps TRBD2 (6 bases). Trimming stripped 1 base from V and 8 bases from J, with 9 bases between. CDR1 is SQVTM, CDR2 ANQGSEA, per germline. The CDR3 runs 12 residues. The CDR3 DNA follows: TGCAGCGTTGAAGCCCGGGAGTATGAGCAGTTCTTC. It is translated as CSVEAREYEQFF.

This clonotype appeared a few times. The rearrangement uses TRBV4-2 and TRBJ2-5; 8 positions match TRBD1. Germline trimming cut 1 base from V and 1 base from J; bases unmatched to any gene: 2. This CDR3 has 15 residues. CDR1 LGHNA and CDR2 YNFKEQ come from the germline V gene. The CDR3 reads CASSQGQGRQETQYF. Here the CDR3 DNA reads TGTGCCAGCAGCCAAGGACAGGGGCGCCAAGAGACCCAGTACTTC.

The V and J genes are TRBV4-1 and TRBJ1-6; D unresolved. The CDR3 covers 13 residues. Germline V gives CDR1 MGHRA, CDR2 YSYEKL. V lost 7 bases to trimming and J lost 7 bases, with 11 bases between them. CDR3 protein: CASNWKPNSPLHF. CDR3 DNA: TGCGCCAGCAATTGGAAGCCAAATTCACCCCTCCACTTT.

This clonotype was found many times. The chain has TRBV28 and TRBJ2-7; no clear D. This CDR3 comprises 12 residues. Germline V gene sequence: CDR1 MDHEN, CDR2 SYDVKM. The V gene lost 2 bases and the J gene lost 8 bases, with 10 bases spanning the gap. In DNA, the CDR3 is TGTGCCAGCAGTTTACCGGCAGGCAAGCAGTACTTC. Protein sequence: CASSLPAGKQYF.

This clonotype occurred a few times. V usage is TRBV18 and J usage is TRBJ1-1; D unresolved. Trimming took off 3 bases at V and 1 base at J, with 15 bases between the two ends. From germline, CDR1 is KGHSH and CDR2 LQKENI. CDR3 length equals 16 residues. CDR3 DNA sequence: TGTGCCAGCTCACCCCCTCCCCCGAGTCGGAACACTGAAGCTTTCTTT. It codes for CASSPPPPSRNTEAFF.

The chain combines TRBV7-9 with TRBJ2-7; D might be TRBD1 (6 bases). V gave up 5 bases and J gave up 1 base, with 12 bases separating them. There are 14 residues in the CDR3. CDR1 is SEHNR, CDR2 FQNEAQ, per germline (reference sequence). The CDR3 region has the DNA TGTGCCAGCAGCGGGACCAGGGGATCCTACGAGCAGTACTTC. It is translated as CASSGTRGSYEQYF.

This clonotype was recorded a few times. The V call is TRBV18, the J call TRBJ2-1, with 8 bases lining up with TRBD1. The germline CDR1 and CDR2 sequences are KGHSH and LQKENI. This CDR3 has 16 amino acids. V was pared by 6 bases and J by 7 bases, with 14 bases of the junction left unmatched. The CDR3, as DNA: TGTGCCAGCTCGCGGAAACCGCAGGGGGCGATAAATGAGCAGTTCTTC. It is translated as CASSRKPQGAINEQFF.

This clonotype appeared a few times. This sequence joins TRBV6-5 and TRBJ1-1; unclear D gene. V dropped 2 bases and J dropped 1 base, with 5 bases sitting between them. Germline CDR1 MNHEY, CDR2 SVGAGI. There are 13 residues in the CDR3. The CDR3 here is CASSYDPNTEAFF. The CDR3 nucleotides read TGTGCCAGCAGTTACGACCCGAACACTGAAGCTTTCTTT.

Comments on this clonotype: One end of the junction is discordant with germline, which a read error may explain. CDR3 coding DNA: TGTGCCAGCAGTGGTAACGCTGTCTCCGGGGAGCTGTCTTTT. Translation: CASSGNAVSGELSF. The chain links TRBV12-3 or TRBV12-4 to TRBJ2-2, with D possibly being TRBD2 (5 bases). CDR3 length: 14 residues.

V gene TRBV27 combines with J gene TRBJ1-2, with D perhaps TRBD1 (6 bases). The germline CDR1 and CDR2 sequences are MNHEY and SMNVEV (reference sequence). With 2 bases removed from V and 2 bases from J, the gap between germline ends came to 12 bases. The CDR3 is made up of 15 amino acids. CDR3 loop: CASSLMGAENYGYTF. The CDR3 DNA reads TGTGCCAGCAGTTTAATGGGGGCTGAGAACTATGGCTACACCTTC.

This chain joins TRBV5-5 and TRBJ1-4; 10 bases fit TRBD1. The CDR3 spans 16 residues. From germline, CDR1 is SGHKS and CDR2 YYEKEE (reference sequence). The ends lost 4 bases at V and 7 bases at J; junction bases unmatched: 10. The chain's CDR3 is CASSQRTGGFGEKLFF. Written as DNA, the CDR3 is TGTGCCAGCAGCCAGAGGACAGGGGGGTTTGGTGAAAAACTGTTTTTT.

As for this clonotype: A much larger clone sits a single nucleotide away, making a read error possible. This CDR3 is CASSLGASGANVLTF. CDR3 nucleotide sequence: TGTGCCAGCAGCTTAGGGGCCTCTGGGGCCAACGTCCTGACTTTC. V gene TRBV7-9 combines with J gene TRBJ2-6; D not resolved. Per germline, CDR1 SEHNR and CDR2 FQNEAQ (reference sequence). Trimming cost V 1 base and J 0 bases, with 4 bases left between them. This CDR3 is 15 amino acids long.

The chain links TRBV4-1 to TRBJ1-1; the match to TRBD1 covers 9 bases. This CDR3 has 17 residues. V shed 3 bases and J 4 bases; nucleotides not matched to a gene: 12. From germline, CDR1 is MGHRA and CDR2 YSYEKL. The CDR3 DNA sequence: TGCGCCAGCAGCCAGCCGGGACAGGGTGGGGGAGGCACTGAAGCTTTCTTT. Amino acid sequence: CASSQPGQGGGGTEAFF.

This clonotype showed up many times. The chain combines TRBV2 with TRBJ2-1; maybe TRBD2 (6 bases). Germline-derived CDR1 and CDR2 are SNHLY and FYNNEI. CDR3 length equals 13 residues. The ends were cut back, 0 bases at V and 7 bases at J, with 7 bases in the middle. In DNA, the CDR3 is TGTGCCAGCAGTGAAGCGCGGGATAATGAGCAGTTCTTC. Encoded protein: CASSEARDNEQFF.

The rearrangement uses TRBV20-1 and TRBJ1-5, with 9 bases identical to TRBD1. This CDR3 comprises 16 residues. V shed 0 bases, J shed 6 bases, and the junction held 9 bases outside the gene matches. CDR1 is DFQATT and CDR2 is SNEGSKA in the germline V gene (reference sequence). The CDR3 sequence: CSARDRDRASSQPQHF. The CDR3 coding sequence is TGCAGTGCTAGAGATAGGGACAGGGCTAGCTCTCAGCCCCAGCATTTT.

This clonotype has only a few counts. The chain links TRBV24-1 to TRBJ1-6; possibly TRBD1 for D (5 bases). This CDR3 has 13 residues. Germline-derived CDR1 and CDR2 are KGHDR and SFDVKD. Trimming pared 5 bases from V and 10 bases from J, leaving 11 bases between. CDR3 region: CATSGGPHSPLHF. The DNA for the CDR3 is TGTGCCACCAGTGGGGGACCACACTCACCCCTCCACTTT.

In this sample, this clonotype turned up many times. J is TRBJ1-1 and V is TRBV30; 8 bases align to TRBD1. The CDR3 extends over 14 amino acids. CDR1 is GTSNPN, CDR2 SVGIG, per germline (reference sequence). V shed 7 bases and J 11 bases; nucleotides not matched to a gene: 18. CDR3 region: CASSETGVRNGAFF. DNA of the CDR3: TGTGCCTCGTCAGAGACAGGGGTACGAAATGGGGCTTTCTTT.

This clonotype has ten or more counts. The chain joins TRBV27 to TRBJ1-1; 7 bases agree with TRBD1. Germline V gene lookup returns CDR1 MNHEY and CDR2 SMNVEV (reference sequence). The CDR3 totals 12 residues. J lost 1 base, V lost 8 bases, and 1 base had no gene match. CDR3: CASGQANTEAFF. CDR3 sequence (DNA): TGTGCCAGCGGACAGGCGAACACTGAAGCTTTCTTT.

This clonotype came up a few times. This rearrangement joins TRBV6-5 to TRBJ1-5; 7 positions match TRBD1. The junction had 3 bases not matched to a gene; V was cut back by 0 bases and J by 1 base. Germline assignment: CDR1 MNHEY and CDR2 SVGAGI. The CDR3 loop spans 16 amino acids. The CDR3 DNA reads as TGTGCCAGCAGTTACTCCCGGGGACAGAGCAATCAGCCCCAGCATTTT. Its protein is CASSYSRGQSNQPQHF.